A selection of T cell receptor beta chains follows, all from one sample in a study of T cells after yellow fever vaccination. TCRdb reprocessed the 5' RACE reads via MiXCR and lists one record per CDR3 protein. Seen here are under 200,000 distinct CDR3 sequences, 8% to 13% observed once, and the top ten hold 36%. The material was CD8+ T cells sorted from PBMCs, obtained 15 days after the yellow fever booster vaccination. These TCRs come from a man in his late teens or twenties who received the YFV17D yellow fever vaccine. Each CDR3 is given with its conserved first and last residue. A D gene is named only where the DNA matches it firmly. Expanded clones are given a class, and other clones once, few, many or no size at all.

J: TRBJ1-6; size: few; V: TRBV7-9; D: TRBD1; DNA: TGTGCCAGCGGCAAGACAGGGAAGAATTCACCCCTCCACTTT; CDR3: CASGKTGKNSPLHF
J: TRBJ2-3; size: NA; V: TRBV24-1; D: NA; DNA: TGTGCCACCAGTGATGGGATTAGCGGCCCTGCGCAGTATTTT; CDR3: CATSDGISGPAQYF
J: TRBJ2-4; size: few; V: TRBV5-6; D: NA; DNA: TGTGCCAGCAGCGGTGACAGTAACATTCAGTACTTC; CDR3: CASSGDSNIQYF
J: TRBJ2-3; size: many; V: TRBV28; D: TRBD1; DNA: TGTGCCAGCAGTCTCCCGGGACAGAGCCTTTACACAGATACGCAGTATTTT; CDR3: CASSLPGQSLYTDTQYF
J: TRBJ2-5; size: few; V: TRBV3-1; D: NA; DNA: TGTGCCAGCAGCCCGGAACCGGGCCAAGAGACCCAGTACTTC; CDR3: CASSPEPGQETQYF
J: TRBJ2-1; size: many; V: TRBV4-3; D: NA; DNA: TGCGCCAGCAGCCTGGCCCTTAGCTCCTACAATGAGCAGTTCTTC; CDR3: CASSLALSSYNEQFF
J: TRBJ2-5; size: NA; V: TRBV20-1; D: NA; DNA: TGCAGTGCTACGCCGACCGCAGGGGCGGTGGGTGTCGAGACCCAGTACTTC; CDR3: CSATPTAGAVGVETQYF
J: TRBJ2-5; size: NA; V: TRBV6-6; D: TRBD2; DNA: TGTGCCAGCTTAGCGGGGGGTCCGGAGACCCAGTACTTC; CDR3: CASLAGGPETQYF
J: TRBJ2-5; size: few; V: TRBV15; D: NA; DNA: TGTGCCACCAGCAGAGACGCAGCCGCCGGAGAGACCCAGTACTTC; CDR3: CATSRDAAAGETQYF
J: TRBJ2-3; size: many; V: TRBV14; D: NA; DNA: TGTGCCAGCAGCCAAGAGCTAGCGGATACGCAGTATTTT; CDR3: CASSQELADTQYF
J: TRBJ2-3; size: few; V: TRBV11-2; D: TRBD2; DNA: TGTGCCAGCAGCTTAGGGGGAGCGGGGGGGCCTTTAGATACGCAGTATTTT; CDR3: CASSLGGAGGPLDTQYF
J: TRBJ1-2; size: NA; V: TRBV4-1; D: NA; DNA: TGCGCCAGCAGCCAAGATTTGACTGCCCGGGGCTACACCTTC; CDR3: CASSQDLTARGYTF
J: TRBJ2-6; size: NA; V: TRBV5-1; D: TRBD1; DNA: TGCGCCAGCAGCTTAAGTCAGACAGGGGGAAAATATTCTGGGGCCAACGTCCTGACTTTC; CDR3: CASSLSQTGGKYSGANVLTF
J: TRBJ2-1; size: NA; V: TRBV7-3; D: TRBD1; DNA: TGTGCCAGCAGCTCTACCGGGACAGAATACAATGAGCAGTTCTTC; CDR3: CASSSTGTEYNEQFF
J: TRBJ2-3; size: few; V: TRBV11-2; D: NA; DNA: TGTGCCAGCAGCTTAGGGAGGGGGCTCCGCACAGATACGCAGTATTTT; CDR3: CASSLGRGLRTDTQYF
J: TRBJ2-7; size: few; V: TRBV29-1; D: TRBD1; DNA: TGCAGCGTTGAAGATGGGAGGACAGGGGCATCGTACGAGCAGTACTTC; CDR3: CSVEDGRTGASYEQYF
J: TRBJ1-1; size: NA; V: TRBV30; D: NA; DNA: TGTGCCTGGAGTGTACTTGGCATGAACACTGAAGCTTTCTTT; CDR3: CAWSVLGMNTEAFF
J: TRBJ2-7; size: few; V: TRBV27; D: NA; DNA: TGTGCCAGCAGTTTCATCGGCTACGAGCAGTACTTC; CDR3: CASSFIGYEQYF
J: TRBJ2-1; size: NA; V: TRBV5-4; D: NA; DNA: TGTGCCAGCAGTACACAGGTAGCCTACAATGAGCAGTTCTTC; CDR3: CASSTQVAYNEQFF
J: TRBJ1-1; size: many; V: TRBV28; D: NA; DNA: TGTGCCAGCAGTTTAGGGAGGGACACTGAAGCTTTCTTT; CDR3: CASSLGRDTEAFF
J: TRBJ2-3; size: few; V: TRBV7-3; D: NA; DNA: TGTGCCAGCAGCGCAACCGGGATGGGGCCCAGCTCAGATACGCAGTATTTT; CDR3: CASSATGMGPSSDTQYF
J: TRBJ1-2; size: NA; V: TRBV12-5; D: TRBD1; DNA: TGTGCTAGTGGTTCGGGACAGGGGGCCTTACGCTATGGCTACACCTTC; CDR3: CASGSGQGALRYGYTF
J: TRBJ1-1; size: many; V: TRBV7-9; D: NA; DNA: TGTGCCAGCAGCTTACGGGTCTCCGAAGCTTTCTTT; CDR3: CASSLRVSEAFF
J: TRBJ1-1; size: few; V: TRBV6-1; D: NA; DNA: TGTGCCAGCAGTGAGAAAGGGGCAGACTATGACACTGAAGCTTTCTTT; CDR3: CASSEKGADYDTEAFF
J: TRBJ2-1; size: few; V: TRBV7-9; D: TRBD2; DNA: TGTGCCAGCAGCGCTGGCGGGGGGGCGAATGAGCAGTTCTTC; CDR3: CASSAGGGANEQFF
J: TRBJ2-1; size: few; V: TRBV5-1; D: NA; DNA: TGCGCCAGCAGCGTTCTCAGTTTTCCAGGAAACAATGAGCAGTTCTTC; CDR3: CASSVLSFPGNNEQFF
J: TRBJ1-5; size: NA; V: TRBV6-2/TRBV6-3; D: TRBD1; DNA: TGTGCCAGCCGTCGCCGGGACAGGGGGCTTAGCAATCAGCCCCAGCATTTT; CDR3: CASRRRDRGLSNQPQHF
J: TRBJ2-7; size: few; V: TRBV5-1; D: NA; DNA: TGCGCCAGCAGCGCCTCGCGGGTTTCCCACGAGCAGTACTTC; CDR3: CASSASRVSHEQYF
J: TRBJ2-2; size: NA; V: TRBV7-8; D: NA; DNA: TGTGCCAGCAGCTCACATAACACCGGGGAGCTGTTTTTT; CDR3: CASSSHNTGELFF
J: TRBJ2-7; size: few; V: TRBV11-1; D: NA; DNA: TGTGCCAGCAGCCAGGCGTGGAGTGGGTTCTACGAGCAGTACTTC; CDR3: CASSQAWSGFYEQYF
J: TRBJ1-5; size: NA; V: TRBV7-9; D: NA; DNA: TGTGCCAGCAGCGGGAGACCCGGAGGGCCCCAGCATTTT; CDR3: CASSGRPGGPQHF
J: TRBJ1-6; size: few; V: TRBV19; D: TRBD1; DNA: TGTGCCAGTAGTACCGGGACAGGGTATTCACCCCTCCACTTT; CDR3: CASSTGTGYSPLHF
J: TRBJ2-7; size: NA; V: TRBV7-9; D: TRBD1; DNA: TGTGCCAGCAGCTTCCACCCGTCTACAGGGGGGTTGGAGCAGTACTTC; CDR3: CASSFHPSTGGLEQYF
J: TRBJ2-2; size: many; V: TRBV29-1; D: NA; DNA: TGCAGCGTTGTTCAGGCGACCACCGGGGAGCTGTTTTTT; CDR3: CSVVQATTGELFF
J: TRBJ2-1; size: few; V: TRBV7-3; D: NA; DNA: TGTGCCAGCAGCCCAACCGGGGTTGATGAGCAGTTCTTC; CDR3: CASSPTGVDEQFF
J: TRBJ2-1; size: NA; V: TRBV6-5; D: TRBD1; DNA: TGTGCCAGCAGCCCACAGGGGACGTCCTACAATGAGCAGTTCTTC; CDR3: CASSPQGTSYNEQFF
J: TRBJ1-1; size: few; V: TRBV27; D: NA; DNA: TGTGCCAGCAGTTGGCGGGGTGGGACTGAAGCTTTCTTT; CDR3: CASSWRGGTEAFF
J: TRBJ1-4; size: NA; V: TRBV7-9; D: NA; DNA: TGTGCCAGCAGCAGATCTTTAGCCACAGGTTCTACAACTAATGAAAAACTGTTTTTT; CDR3: CASSRSLATGSTTNEKLFF
J: TRBJ2-7; size: NA; V: TRBV27; D: NA; DNA: TGTGCCAGCAGTGCCTCCGGGACCGCCTACGAGCAGTACTTC; CDR3: CASSASGTAYEQYF
J: TRBJ2-7; size: few; V: TRBV6-1; D: NA; DNA: TGTGCCAGCAGTGAGGCCTGGGGGGTAATCTACGAGCAGTACTTC; CDR3: CASSEAWGVIYEQYF
J: TRBJ2-3; size: many; V: TRBV7-8; D: NA; DNA: TGTGCCAGCAGCTTATTTGAGCGAGATACGCAGTATTTT; CDR3: CASSLFERDTQYF
J: TRBJ2-1; size: many; V: TRBV11-2; D: NA; DNA: TGTGCCAGCAGCTTAGAACGGTACAATGAGCAGTTCTTC; CDR3: CASSLERYNEQFF
J: TRBJ2-1; size: many; V: TRBV20-1; D: TRBD1; DNA: TGCAGTGCTAGATCAGACAGGGAATCCTACAATGAGCAGTTCTTC; CDR3: CSARSDRESYNEQFF
J: TRBJ2-6; size: NA; V: TRBV4-1; D: NA; DNA: TGCGCCAGCAGCCAAGTGGCAGGGCTCTCTGGGGCCAACGTCCTGACTTTC; CDR3: CASSQVAGLSGANVLTF
J: TRBJ2-1; size: few; V: TRBV18; D: NA; DNA: TGTGCCAGCTCACCAGAGACAGACTTCAACTTCCTCTCCTACAATGAGCAGTTCTTC; CDR3: CASSPETDFNFLSYNEQFF
J: TRBJ2-1; size: few; V: TRBV4-3; D: NA; DNA: TGCGCCAGCAGCCCCATCCCCTATAACAATGAGCAGTTCTTC; CDR3: CASSPIPYNNEQFF
J: TRBJ2-7; size: few; V: TRBV11-2; D: NA; DNA: TGTGCCAGCAGCTCCAACTACGAGCAGTACTTC; CDR3: CASSSNYEQYF
J: TRBJ2-7; size: few; V: TRBV14; D: NA; DNA: TGTGCCAGCAGCCAAGATTTAACTTTCGGGCTATACGAGCAGTACTTC; CDR3: CASSQDLTFGLYEQYF
J: TRBJ2-3; size: NA; V: TRBV12-3/TRBV12-4; D: TRBD1; DNA: TGTGCCAGCACCAGCCCCAGGGGGCACCCAGATACGCAGTATTTT; CDR3: CASTSPRGHPDTQYF
J: TRBJ1-1; size: once; V: TRBV4-1; D: NA; DNA: TGCGCCAGCAGCCACGACCGCTTGAACACTGAAGCTTTCTTT; CDR3: CASSHDRLNTEAFF
J: TRBJ1-1; size: few; V: TRBV4-3; D: NA; DNA: TGCGCCAGCAGCCAAGAGACACCGGGTAGGGGTGAAGCTTTCTTT; CDR3: CASSQETPGRGEAFF
J: TRBJ2-3; size: NA; V: TRBV5-1; D: NA; DNA: TGCGCCAGCAGCTTGGGTCAGGGAAAATACACAGATACGCAGTATTTT; CDR3: CASSLGQGKYTDTQYF
J: TRBJ1-1; size: few; V: TRBV4-3; D: NA; DNA: TGCGCCAGCAGCCGGGGGACGGCTAGTAACACTGAAGCTTTCTTT; CDR3: CASSRGTASNTEAFF
J: TRBJ1-3; size: NA; V: TRBV4-1; D: TRBD1; DNA: TGCGCCAGCAGGGGACAGGGCTTCTCTGGAAACACCATATATTTT; CDR3: CASRGQGFSGNTIYF
J: TRBJ2-3; size: few; V: TRBV4-1; D: NA; DNA: TGCGCCAGCAGCCAAGCAGAGGATACGCAGTATTTT; CDR3: CASSQAEDTQYF
J: TRBJ2-5; size: many; V: TRBV2; D: TRBD2; DNA: TGTGCCAGCACCCCCGGGACTAGCGGGGGGAACCAAGAGACCCAGTACTTC; CDR3: CASTPGTSGGNQETQYF
J: TRBJ2-5; size: many; V: TRBV30; D: NA; DNA: TGTGCCTGGAGTGTAAACACCCAAGAGACCCAGTACTTC; CDR3: CAWSVNTQETQYF